Presented here are 26 T cell receptor beta chains from one specimen sequenced in a study of blood T cell repertoires in COVID-19. TCRdb's copy holds only in-frame clones and misses some; the assay was immunoSEQ multiplex PCR. The sample contains over 200,000 clones, approximately 86% of which appear only once. Sequencing input: peripheral blood. These receptors originate from a man in his forties or fifties with acute or convalescent COVID-19.

This clone came up a few times. The chain's CDR3 is CASSQDTTELETQYF. The CDR3 DNA is TGCGCCAGCAGCCAAGATACGACAGAATTAGAGACCCAGTACTTC. The genes are TRBV4-1 and TRBJ2-5; D perhaps matches TRBD1 (5 bases). The CDR3 loop spans 15 amino acids. Germline loops: CDR1 MGHRA, CDR2 YSYEKL. V was trimmed by 0 bases and J by 4 bases, leaving 12 bases between them.

The chain has TRBV5-1 and TRBJ2-7; 8 bases are shared with TRBD2. The V segment lost 6 bases and the J segment 5 bases; nucleotides outside the gene matches: 7. This CDR3 spans 13 amino acids. The germline V gene has CDR1 SGHRS and CDR2 YFSETQ. The CDR3 region has the DNA TGCGCCAGCATTTCCCGGGGGGGGGACGAGCAGTACTTC. It codes for CASISRGGDEQYF.

The V call is TRBV5-4, the J call TRBJ2-5; D is uncertain. The V end was cut by 4 bases, the J end by 5 bases, with 12 bases between. Germline V lookup: CDR1 SGHNT, CDR2 YYREEE (reference sequence). The CDR3 totals 13 residues. CDR3 bases: TGTGCCAGCAGCCAAGTCTCCGGGGAGACCCAGTACTTC. Protein sequence: CASSQVSGETQYF. Full variable domain (rest looked up from reference TRBV5-4 and TRBJ2-5): ETGVTQSPTHLIKTRGQQVTLRCSSQSGHNTVSWYQQALGQGPQFIFQYYREEENGRGNFPPRFSGLQFPNYSSELNVNALELDDSALYLCASSQVSGETQYFGPGTRLLVL.

This chain links TRBV7-6 with TRBJ2-2; D remains unclear. CDR1 and CDR2 (germline): SGHVS, FNYEAQ. Trimming cost V 6 bases and J 0 bases, with 8 bases left between them. The CDR3 has 14 residues. CDR3 protein: CASRRSTNTGELFF. As DNA, the CDR3 is TGTGCCAGCAGGAGAAGCACGAACACCGGGGAGCTGTTTTTT.

This sequence joins TRBV30 and TRBJ2-3; 11 bases line up with TRBD2. The V segment lost 3 bases and the J segment 4 bases; nucleotides outside the gene matches: 6. Germline V gene sequence: CDR1 GTSNPN, CDR2 SVGIG (reference sequence). The CDR3 extends over 15 amino acids. The CDR3 DNA follows: TGTGCCTGGAGGACTAGCGGGATTGGGCCAGATACGCAGTATTTT. Translation gives CAWRTSGIGPDTQYF.

The chain joins TRBV6-5 to TRBJ2-3, with D perhaps matching TRBD2 (6 bases). V gave up 10 bases and J gave up 1 base, with 15 bases separating them. The germline gives CDR1 MNHEY, CDR2 SVGAGI. This CDR3 is 14 amino acids long. DNA of the CDR3: TGTGCCATCCTAGAACCTAGCGGCACAGATACGCAGTATTTT. Encoded protein: CAILEPSGTDTQYF.

The chain is built from TRBV7-2 and TRBJ2-1; 7 nucleotides agree with TRBD2. Germline V CDR1 and CDR2: SGHTA, FQGNSA. This CDR3 has 16 amino acids. Trimming at V came to 2 bases and at J to 5 bases, leaving 9 bases not matched to a gene. The CDR3 reads CASSLMVGGPNNEQFF. The CDR3, as DNA: TGTGCCAGCAGCTTAATGGTGGGAGGGCCCAACAATGAGCAGTTCTTC.

V and J are TRBV5-1 and TRBJ2-3; 8 nucleotides agree with TRBD2. The length of the CDR3 is 15 residues. With V trimmed by 1 base and J by 3 bases, 4 bases remained unmatched. The germline gives CDR1 SGHRS, CDR2 YFSETQ. CDR3 region: CASSLRGGRTDTQYF. In DNA form, the CDR3 reads TGCGCCAGCAGCTTGCGGGGGGGCCGTACAGATACGCAGTATTTT.

The J gene is TRBJ2-1, the V gene TRBV28, with 11 bases matching TRBD2. Trimming at V came to 5 bases and at J to 7 bases, leaving 10 bases not matched to a gene. The germline V gene encodes CDR1 MDHEN and CDR2 SYDVKM. This CDR3 spans 16 amino acids. CDR3 amino acids: CASSTRLAGLGNEQFF. CDR3 DNA: TGTGCCAGCAGTACCCGACTAGCGGGACTTGGTAATGAGCAGTTCTTC.

The chain recombines TRBV7-8 with TRBJ2-7; 10 nucleotides agree with TRBD1. Per the germline V gene, CDR1 is SGHVS and CDR2 is FQNEAQ. This CDR3 region has 15 residues. V lost 5 bases to trimming and J lost 5 bases; unmatched junction nucleotides: 9. CDR3 sequence (DNA): TGTGCCAGCAGCCAAGAGGGGGACAGGGGACACGAGCAGTACTTC. Protein: CASSQEGDRGHEQYF.

V usage is TRBV9 and J usage is TRBJ2-7, with D hard to call. The germline V and J ends were trimmed by 4 bases and 2 bases, with 13 bases remaining between them. Germline CDR1 SGDLS, CDR2 YYNGEE. The length of the CDR3 is 14 residues. The CDR3 here is CASSTDNPPYEQYF. CDR3 nucleotides: TGTGCCAGCAGCACAGACAACCCCCCCTACGAGCAGTACTTC.

This sequence joins TRBV7-3 and TRBJ2-1; 12 bases are a match to TRBD2. The CDR3 is 15 residues long. Per germline, CDR1 SGHTA and CDR2 FQGTGA. V trimming: 5 bases; J trimming: 3 bases; junction bases outside the gene matches: 2. CDR3 protein: CASSVGLAGYNEQFF. In nucleotides, the CDR3 is TGTGCCAGCAGCGTGGGACTAGCGGGCTACAATGAGCAGTTCTTC.

The V and J genes are TRBV7-2 and TRBJ2-5; a possible D gene is TRBD2 (6 bases). Germline values: CDR1 SGHTA, CDR2 FQGNSA. The CDR3 runs to 18 residues. The V gene lost 1 base and the J gene lost 5 bases, with 23 bases spanning the gap. CDR3 sequence: CASSLERGLAGRSETQYF. The DNA for the CDR3 is TGTGCCAGCAGCTTAGAGAGGGGCCTAGCTGGGAGGTCGGAGACCCAGTACTTC. The full variable domain, completed using reference TRBV7-2 and TRBJ2-5, is GAGVSQSPSNKVTEKGKDVELRCDPISGHTALYWYRQSLGQGLEFLIYFQGNSAPDKSGLPSDRFSAERTGGSVSTLTIQRTQQEDSAVYLCASSLERGLAGRSETQYFGPGTRLLVL.

Notes on this clone: The junction and the germline gene differ at one end; a read error may be behind it. The chain carries TRBV24-1 and TRBJ1-2; TRBD1 matches at 7 bases. Germline lookup yields CDR1 KGHDR and CDR2 SFDVKD. This CDR3 region has 15 residues. Here the CDR3 DNA reads TGTGCCACTAGTGGCCCGGCCACAGGGGTGGATGGCTACACCTTC. This gives the protein CATSGPATGVDGYTF.

This clone was observed a single time. The chain is built from TRBV5-5 and TRBJ1-5; 7 bases are a match to TRBD1. Trimming cost V 4 bases and J 3 bases; bases outside gene matches: 13. Germline lookup yields CDR1 SGHKS and CDR2 YYEKEE (reference sequence). This CDR3 contains 17 residues. The CDR3 spells CASSPPRVGTDNQPQHF. CDR3 coding DNA: TGTGCCAGCAGCCCTCCCCGGGTAGGGACAGACAATCAGCCCCAGCATTTT.

This rearrangement joins TRBV6-5 to TRBJ1-2; TRBD1 matches 8 bases. V shed 6 bases, J shed 5 bases, and the junction held 11 bases outside the gene matches. Germline V gene lookup returns CDR1 MNHEY and CDR2 SVGAGI. This CDR3 has 15 amino acids. CDR3 sequence (DNA): TGTGCCAGCAGGCCCCCGGACAGGGCTTCGTATGGCTACACCTTC. It yields the protein CASRPPDRASYGYTF.

This chain joins TRBV19 and TRBJ1-2; 7 bases agree with TRBD1. Per germline, CDR1 LNHDA and CDR2 SQIVND (reference sequence). This CDR3 has 13 residues. Trimming at V came to 9 bases and at J to 7 bases, leaving 11 bases not matched to a gene. In DNA form, the CDR3 reads TGTGCCAGCAGAGAAGTACAGGGGACTGGCTACACCTTC. It specifies CASREVQGTGYTF.

The rearrangement joins TRBV27 to TRBJ1-1; 11 positions match TRBD1. The V and J ends lost 8 bases and 5 bases, in that order; junction bases with no gene match: 7. The CDR3 totals 14 residues. Germline V CDR1 and CDR2: MNHEY, SMNVEV (reference sequence). Written as DNA, the CDR3 is TGTGCCAGCCGGAATGGACAGGGGGCGACTGAAGCTTTCTTT. It yields the protein CASRNGQGATEAFF.

V usage is TRBV2 and J usage is TRBJ2-5, with D maybe TRBD1 (5 bases). Germline V gene lookup returns CDR1 SNHLY and CDR2 FYNNEI. With 8 bases removed from V and 4 bases from J, the gap between germline ends came to 14 bases. The CDR3 length is 13 residues. CDR3 protein: CASWSWGAETQYF. The CDR3 bases are TGTGCCAGCTGGAGTTGGGGCGCAGAGACCCAGTACTTC.

This clone was seen a few times. This chain links TRBV9 with TRBJ1-6; perhaps TRBD1 as D (5 bases). Trimming took 2 bases from V and 6 from J, leaving 6 bases between them. The CDR3 extends over 13 amino acids. Germline loops: CDR1 SGDLS, CDR2 YYNGEE. CDR3 in DNA: TGTGCCAGCAGCGTGACAGCTAATTCACCCCTCCACTTT. Protein sequence: CASSVTANSPLHF.

The chain couples TRBV29-1 to TRBJ2-7, with TRBD1 matching over 9 bases. The V and J ends lost 2 bases and 2 bases, in that order; junction bases with no gene match: 10. Germline V gene data show CDR1 as SQVTM and CDR2 as ANQGSEA. This CDR3 has 16 amino acids. CDR3 sequence: CSVELMGTGSPYEQYF. The DNA for the CDR3 is TGCAGCGTTGAACTTATGGGGACAGGGAGCCCCTACGAGCAGTACTTC.

This clone was seen a handful of times. J is TRBJ2-5 and V is TRBV11-2; D not resolved. This CDR3 is built from 13 residues. The germline CDR1 and CDR2 sequences are SGHAT and FQNNGV. The germline V and J ends were trimmed by 2 bases and 1 base, with 5 bases remaining between them. The CDR3 protein is CASSLWPQETQYF. CDR3 sequence (DNA): TGTGCCAGCAGCTTATGGCCCCAAGAGACCCAGTACTTC.

The chain employs TRBV5-1 and TRBJ2-7, with 7 bases aligning to TRBD1. J was trimmed by 3 bases and V by 1 base; bases with no gene match: 7. The CDR3 loop spans 15 amino acids. Germline assignment: CDR1 SGHRS and CDR2 YFSETQ. CDR3 nucleotide sequence: TGCGCCAGCAGCTTGTCGAGGGGGCGCGGCTACGAGCAGTACTTC. Protein sequence: CASSLSRGRGYEQYF.

This clone was picked up one time. The chain has TRBV5-4 and TRBJ1-1; a weak D match, TRBD1 (6 bases). CDR1 is SGHNT, CDR2 YYREEE, per germline (reference sequence). Trimming pared 4 bases from V and 7 bases from J, leaving 11 bases between. This CDR3 is built from 12 residues. The CDR3 sequence: CASSQTGIEAFF. In DNA form, the CDR3 reads TGTGCCAGCAGCCAAACAGGGATTGAAGCTTTCTTT.

This clone was detected once. This chain uses TRBV6-5 with TRBJ1-4; D gene ambiguous. The V gene lost 8 bases and the J gene lost 0 bases, with 10 bases spanning the gap. The CDR3 runs to 14 residues. The germline CDR1 and CDR2 sequences are MNHEY and SVGAGI. The CDR3 protein is CASGGRATNEKLFF. The CDR3 region has the DNA TGTGCCAGCGGAGGGAGGGCAACTAATGAAAAACTGTTTTTT.

The V call is TRBV27, the J call TRBJ1-6, with D possibly matching TRBD1 (6 bases). This CDR3 has 14 residues. V lost 8 bases, J lost 9 bases, and 17 bases lay in between. The germline gives CDR1 MNHEY, CDR2 SMNVEV (reference sequence). The CDR3 is CASARGGRSSPLHF. For the CDR3, the DNA is TGTGCCAGCGCACGCGGGGGGCGCAGTTCACCCCTCCACTTT.